The TCR beta chain under discussion was sequenced for a study of shared clonotypes between healthy human individuals. Libraries were prepared by immunoSEQ multiplex PCR; TCRdb keeps only in-frame clonotypes and omits some of them. The table lists over a million clones, approximately 97% of them singletons. Germline trimming cut 3 bases from V and 8 bases from J; bases unmatched to any gene: 5. Per the germline V gene, CDR1 is ENHRY and CDR2 is SYGVKD. The CDR3 loop spans 15 amino acids. The V gene is TRBV10-3, the J gene TRBJ2-1, with TRBD1 matching 12 bases. The origin of this receptor is a man aged 25 to 40 in good health. Sequencing was done on a sample of naive CD4+ T cells sorted from blood. Subset in this sample: CD45RA+ positively selected. The CDR3 DNA is TGTGCCATCAGTGAACCGGGACAGGGGGCTTATGAGCAGTTCTTC. Encoded protein: CAISEPGQGAYEQFF.